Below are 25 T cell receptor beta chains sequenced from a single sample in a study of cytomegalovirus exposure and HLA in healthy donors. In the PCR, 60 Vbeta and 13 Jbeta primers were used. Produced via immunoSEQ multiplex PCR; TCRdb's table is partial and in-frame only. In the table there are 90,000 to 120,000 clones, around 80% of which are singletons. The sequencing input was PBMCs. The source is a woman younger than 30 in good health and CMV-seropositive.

The CDR3 coding sequence is TGTGCCAGCAGGCCGGGGGAGGTAGGAGTAGCTTTCTTT. It yields the protein CASRPGEVGVAFF. The chain carries TRBV6-6 and TRBJ1-1, with D perhaps matching TRBD1 (5 bases). The CDR3 is made up of 13 amino acids. V lost 6 bases to trimming and J lost 10 bases, with 18 bases between them. Germline CDR1 is MNHNY and CDR2 is SVGAGI (reference sequence).

The DNA for the CDR3 is TGCGCCAGCAGCAACAGCGGGGCCACCAACACAGATACGCAGTATTTT. It is translated as CASSNSGATNTDTQYF. V usage is TRBV5-1 and J usage is TRBJ2-3; 7 nucleotides align to TRBD2. This CDR3 contains 16 residues. V lost 4 bases and J lost 2; bases outside the gene matches: 10. The germline V gene encodes CDR1 SGHRS and CDR2 YFSETQ. The variable domain in full, with the rest retrieved from reference TRBV5-1 and TRBJ2-3, is KAGVTQTPRYLIKTRGQQVTLSCSPISGHRSVSWYQQTPGQGLQFLFEYFSETQRNKGNFPGRFSGRQFSNSRSEMNVSTLELGDSALYLCASSNSGATNTDTQYFGPGTRLTVL.

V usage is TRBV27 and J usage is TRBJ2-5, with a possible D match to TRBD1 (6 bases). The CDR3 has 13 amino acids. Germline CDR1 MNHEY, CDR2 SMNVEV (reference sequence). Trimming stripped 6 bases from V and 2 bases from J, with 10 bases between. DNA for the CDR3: TGTGCCAGCAGAGACAGGCTGCAAGAGACCCAGTACTTC. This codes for CASRDRLQETQYF.

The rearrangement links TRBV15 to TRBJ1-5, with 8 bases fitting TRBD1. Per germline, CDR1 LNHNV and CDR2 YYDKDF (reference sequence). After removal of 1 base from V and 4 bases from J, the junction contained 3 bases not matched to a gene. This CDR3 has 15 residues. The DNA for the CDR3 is TGTGCCACCAGCAGAGGTAGACAGGGGAATCAGCCCCAGCATTTT. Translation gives CATSRGRQGNQPQHF.

This chain's CDR3 is CASSLGWASGYYNEQFF. CDR3 DNA: TGTGCCAGCAGCTTAGGGTGGGCTAGCGGGTACTACAATGAGCAGTTCTTC. This chain joins TRBV7-9 and TRBJ2-1; TRBD2 matches at 8 bases. This CDR3 region has 17 residues. The V gene end was trimmed by 1 base and the J gene end by 3 bases; junction bases not matched to a gene: 8. The germline CDR1 and CDR2 sequences are SEHNR and FQNEAQ (reference sequence).

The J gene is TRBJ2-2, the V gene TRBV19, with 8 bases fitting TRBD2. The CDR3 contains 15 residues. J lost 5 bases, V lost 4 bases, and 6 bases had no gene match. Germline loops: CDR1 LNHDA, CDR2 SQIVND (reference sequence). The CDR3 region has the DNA TGTGCCAGTAGTAAAGCGGGGGCTGAGACCGGGGAGCTGTTTTTT. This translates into CASSKAGAETGELFF. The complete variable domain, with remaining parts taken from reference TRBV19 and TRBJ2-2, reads DGGITQSPKYLFRKEGQNVTLSCEQNLNHDAMYWYRQDPGQGLRLIYYSQIVNDFQKGDIAEGYSVSREKKESFPLTVTSAQKNPTAFYLCASSKAGAETGELFFGEGSRLTVL.

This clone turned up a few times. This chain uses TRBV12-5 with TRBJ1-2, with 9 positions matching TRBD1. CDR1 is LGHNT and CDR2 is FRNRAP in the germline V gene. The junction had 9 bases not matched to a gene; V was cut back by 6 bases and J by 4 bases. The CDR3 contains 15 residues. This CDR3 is CASGNDRGTLYGYTF. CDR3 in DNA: TGTGCTAGTGGCAACGACAGGGGGACTCTCTATGGCTACACCTTC.

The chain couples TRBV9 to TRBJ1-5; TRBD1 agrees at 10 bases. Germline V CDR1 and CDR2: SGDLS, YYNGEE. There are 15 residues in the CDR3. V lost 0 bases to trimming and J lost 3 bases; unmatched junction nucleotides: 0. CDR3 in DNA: TGTGCCAGCAGCGTAGGACAGGGGGCCAATCAGCCCCAGCATTTT. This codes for CASSVGQGANQPQHF.

The CDR3 DNA reads TGTGCCAGTTTCCCGGGACTAGCGGTTTACAATGAGCAGTTCTTC. Translating it yields CASFPGLAVYNEQFF. The V and J genes are TRBV28 and TRBJ2-1, with 11 positions matching TRBD2. This CDR3 has 15 amino acids. CDR1 and CDR2 (germline): MDHEN, SYDVKM. The V segment lost 9 bases and the J segment 4 bases; nucleotides outside the gene matches: 8.

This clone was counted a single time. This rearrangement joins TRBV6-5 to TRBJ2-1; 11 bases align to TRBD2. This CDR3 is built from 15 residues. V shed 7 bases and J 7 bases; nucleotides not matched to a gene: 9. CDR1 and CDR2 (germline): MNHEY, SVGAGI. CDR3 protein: CASTPTSGRQNEQFF. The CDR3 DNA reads TGTGCCAGCACTCCAACTAGCGGGAGACAGAATGAGCAGTTCTTC.

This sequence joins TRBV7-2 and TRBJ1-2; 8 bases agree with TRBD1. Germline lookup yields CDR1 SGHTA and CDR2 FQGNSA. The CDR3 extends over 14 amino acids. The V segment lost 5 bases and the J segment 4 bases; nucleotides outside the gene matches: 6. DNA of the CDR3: TGTGCCAGCAGCAAGGACAGGGTCACCTATGGCTACACCTTC. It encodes CASSKDRVTYGYTF.

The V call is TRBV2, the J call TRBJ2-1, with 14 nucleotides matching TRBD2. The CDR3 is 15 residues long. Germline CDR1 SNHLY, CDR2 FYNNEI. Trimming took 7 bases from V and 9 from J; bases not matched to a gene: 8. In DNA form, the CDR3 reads TGTGCCAGCACCACCGGGACTAGCGGGAGCGGTGAGCAGTTCTTC. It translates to CASTTGTSGSGEQFF.

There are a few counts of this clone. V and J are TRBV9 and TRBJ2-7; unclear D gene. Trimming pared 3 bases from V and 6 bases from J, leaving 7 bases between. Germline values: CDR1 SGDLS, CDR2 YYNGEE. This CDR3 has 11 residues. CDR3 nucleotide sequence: TGTGCCAGCAGCGATTCATCCGAGCAGTACTTC. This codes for CASSDSSEQYF.

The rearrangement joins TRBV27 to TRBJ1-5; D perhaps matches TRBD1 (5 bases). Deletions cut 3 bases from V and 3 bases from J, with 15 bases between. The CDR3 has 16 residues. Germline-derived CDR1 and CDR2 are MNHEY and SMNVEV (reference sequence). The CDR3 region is CASSFISTVFNQPQHF. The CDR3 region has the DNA TGTGCCAGCAGTTTCATATCGACAGTTTTCAATCAGCCCCAGCATTTT.

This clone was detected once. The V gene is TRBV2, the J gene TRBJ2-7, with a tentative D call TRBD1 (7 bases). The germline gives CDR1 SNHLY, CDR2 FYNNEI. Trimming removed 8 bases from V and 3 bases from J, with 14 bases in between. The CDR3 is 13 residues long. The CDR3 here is CASGGTVGYEQYF. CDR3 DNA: TGTGCCAGCGGGGGGACAGTCGGCTACGAGCAGTACTTC.

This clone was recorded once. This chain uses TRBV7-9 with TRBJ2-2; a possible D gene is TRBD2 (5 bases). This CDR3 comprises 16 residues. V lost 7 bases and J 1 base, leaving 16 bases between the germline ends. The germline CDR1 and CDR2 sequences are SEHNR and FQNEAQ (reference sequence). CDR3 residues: CASTSPEVQNTGELFF. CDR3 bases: TGTGCCAGCACCTCCCCGGAGGTACAGAACACCGGGGAGCTGTTTTTT. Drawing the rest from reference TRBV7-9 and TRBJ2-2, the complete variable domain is DTGVSQNPRHKITKRGQNVTFRCDPISEHNRLYWYRQTLGQGPEFLTYFQNEAQLEKSRLLSDRFSAERPKGSFSTLEIQRTEQGDSAMYLCASTSPEVQNTGELFFGEGSRLTVL.

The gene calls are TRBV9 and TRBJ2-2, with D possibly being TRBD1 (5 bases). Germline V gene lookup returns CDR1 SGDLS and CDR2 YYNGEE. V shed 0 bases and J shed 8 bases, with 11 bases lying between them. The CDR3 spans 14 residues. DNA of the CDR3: TGTGCCAGCAGCGTAGCGTTGTCAGGGGGGGAGCTGTTTTTT. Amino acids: CASSVALSGGELFF.

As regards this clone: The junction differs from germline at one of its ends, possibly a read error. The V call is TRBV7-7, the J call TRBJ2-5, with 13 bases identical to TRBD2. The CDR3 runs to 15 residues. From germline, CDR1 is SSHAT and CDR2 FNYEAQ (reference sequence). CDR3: CASSQGLAGVETQYF. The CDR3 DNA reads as TGTGCTAGCAGCCAAGGACTAGCGGGAGTGGAGACCCAGTACTTC. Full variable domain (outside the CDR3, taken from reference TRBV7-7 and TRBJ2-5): GAGVSQSPRYKVTKRGQDVTLRCDPISSHATLYWYQQALGQGPEFLTYFNYEAQPDKSGLPSDRFSAERPEGSISTLTIQRTEQRDSAMYRCASSQGLAGVETQYFGPGTRLLVL.

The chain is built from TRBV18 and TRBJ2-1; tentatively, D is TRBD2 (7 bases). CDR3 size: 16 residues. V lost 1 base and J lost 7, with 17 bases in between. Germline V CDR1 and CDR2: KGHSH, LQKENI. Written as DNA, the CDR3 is TGTGCCAGCTCACCACGGGCAGGGGAGGGCCTAAATGAGCAGTTCTTC. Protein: CASSPRAGEGLNEQFF.

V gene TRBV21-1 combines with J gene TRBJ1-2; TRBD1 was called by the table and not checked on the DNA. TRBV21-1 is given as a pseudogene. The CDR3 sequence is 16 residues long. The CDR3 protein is CASSNRQGASFYGYTF. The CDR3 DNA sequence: TGTGCCAGCAGCAACAGGCAGGGGGCGTCTTTCTATGGCTACACCTTC.

This CDR3 reads CSASGRLTDTQYF. As DNA, the CDR3 is TGCAGCGCCAGCGGGAGGTTAACAGATACGCAGTATTTT. The V call is TRBV29-1, the J call TRBJ2-3; 9 nucleotides match TRBD2. This CDR3 comprises 13 residues. The V gene's germline CDR1 is SQVTM and CDR2 ANQGSEA. Trimming removed 7 bases from V and 3 bases from J; junction bases left unmatched: 5.

CDR3 DNA sequence: TGTGCCAGTGGACAGTGGCAGGGGGAGACCCAGTACTTC. Translated: CASGQWQGETQYF. The chain couples TRBV27 to TRBJ2-5; weak D call: TRBD1 (6 bases). The germline V and J ends were trimmed by 9 bases and 5 bases, with 16 bases remaining between them. This CDR3 contains 13 residues. Per germline, CDR1 MNHEY and CDR2 SMNVEV (reference sequence).

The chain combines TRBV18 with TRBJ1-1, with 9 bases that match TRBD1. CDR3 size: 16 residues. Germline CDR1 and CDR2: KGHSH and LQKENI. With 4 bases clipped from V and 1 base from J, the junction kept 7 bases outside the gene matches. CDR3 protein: CASSLGQGLGNTEAFF. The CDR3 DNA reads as TGTGCCAGCTCACTTGGACAGGGGCTAGGGAACACTGAAGCTTTCTTT.

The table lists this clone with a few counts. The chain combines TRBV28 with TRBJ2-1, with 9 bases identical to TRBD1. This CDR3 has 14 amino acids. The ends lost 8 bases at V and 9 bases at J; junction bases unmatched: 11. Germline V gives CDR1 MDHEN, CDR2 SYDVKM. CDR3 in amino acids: CASFRDRVASEQFF. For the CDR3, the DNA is TGTGCCAGCTTCCGGGACAGGGTCGCCAGTGAGCAGTTCTTC.

This chain's CDR3 is CSVLGVTGELFF. The CDR3 DNA follows: TGCAGCGTCCTCGGGGTCACCGGGGAGCTGTTTTTT. The J gene is TRBJ2-2, the V gene TRBV29-1; a possible D gene is TRBD2 (5 bases). The CDR3 is 12 amino acids. V lost 6 bases, J lost 4 bases, and 9 bases lay in between. Germline V gene data show CDR1 as SQVTM and CDR2 as ANQGSEA.